These T cell receptor beta chains were read from a single sample in a study of control samples from healthy donors and cancer patients. Assay used: immunoSEQ multiplex PCR; TCRdb lists only in-frame clones, some missing. The table lists about 75,000 clones, 94% of them singletons. The source material was blood. These receptors all come from a woman in her thirties or forties in good health. Each CDR3 is given with its conserved first and last residue. A D gene is named only where the DNA matches it firmly. Clone size is shown for a subset of rows, as once, few, many or a class of expanded clone.

v_call,d_call,clone_size,j_call,cdr3_nt,cdr3_aa
TRBV12-3/TRBV12-4,.,.,TRBJ1-2,TGTGCCAGCAGGATCGGTAAGGGGTATGGCTACACCTTC,CASRIGKGYGYTF
TRBV5-5,.,once,TRBJ2-3,TGTGCCAGCAGCTTGGCCGGGCTCCCCCCCACAGATACGCAGTATTTT,CASSLAGLPPTDTQYF
TRBV20-1,.,.,TRBJ1-5,TGCAGTGCTAGTAGGGGCCTTCAGCCCCAGCATTTT,CSASRGLQPQHF
TRBV28,TRBD1,.,TRBJ1-5,TGTGCCAGCACAGACAGGGGGGGTACCCAGCATTTT,CASTDRGGTQHF
TRBV2,TRBD1,.,TRBJ1-6,TGTGCCAGCAGTCGACAGGGGTCGGGTGATTCACCCCTCCACTTT,CASSRQGSGDSPLHF
TRBV3-1/TRBV3-2,TRBD1,.,TRBJ1-6,TGTGCCAGCACCGAACAGGGGGCTATGGGTTCACCCCTCCACTTT,CASTEQGAMGSPLHF
TRBV7-9,.,once,TRBJ2-1,TGTGCCAGCAGCTCCACAGGGCTGGACAATGAGCAGTTCTTC,CASSSTGLDNEQFF
TRBV7-2,.,once,TRBJ1-3,TGTGCCAGCAGCCCCGACGGTTATGGAAACACCATATATTTT,CASSPDGYGNTIYF
TRBV27,TRBD1,.,TRBJ1-2,TGTGCCAGCAGTTTATCTGGGACAGGGCGCCGTCACACCTTC,CASSLSGTGRRHTF
TRBV19,.,.,TRBJ1-5,TGTGCCAGTAGTCCCGGGACGAGGGGTACTCAGCCCCAGCATTTT,CASSPGTRGTQPQHF
TRBV19,.,.,TRBJ2-1,TGTGCCAGTAGTATTTCGGCAGGTAATAATTACAATGAGCAGTTCTTC,CASSISAGNNYNEQFF
TRBV7-6,.,once,TRBJ1-1,TGTGCCAGCAGCCCCTGGAGGGACACTGAAGCTTTCTTT,CASSPWRDTEAFF
TRBV30,.,.,TRBJ1-4,TGTGCCTGGAGTGTACGGGCAGGGGCAACTAATGAAAAACTGTTTTTT,CAWSVRAGATNEKLFF
TRBV5-1,TRBD1,.,TRBJ2-5,TGCGCCAGCAGCTCCGCAGACAGGGAAGAGACCCAGTACTTC,CASSSADREETQYF
TRBV7-9,.,.,TRBJ2-7,TGTGCCAGCAGCGCCGGGGGAGGTACCGACGAGCAGTACTTC,CASSAGGGTDEQYF
TRBV4-3,.,.,TRBJ1-6,TGCGCCAGCAGCCAAGATAGGGCAGCGAGCTCCTATAATTCACCCCTCCACTTT,CASSQDRAASSYNSPLHF